This T cell receptor beta chain was observed in a study of blood T cell repertoires in COVID-19. Across the study: From the United States, Italy and Spain came samples of acute and convalescent COVID-19. In each case, the material was cDNA or gDNA derived from T cells, B-cell-depleted T cells, or PBMCs.

Original methodology: Estimation of nucleated cell counts relied on the amplification of reference gene primers. The data were produced by immunoSEQ multiplex PCR, yet TCRdb's version contains in-frame clones alone and is incomplete. Clonal size and the V and J genes are those of that table, whereas D and trimming came from the DNA. The data contain about 180,000 clones, about 86% of them singletons. The sequenced sample was peripheral blood. The TCR comes from a man aged 65 to 79 with active or convalescent COVID-19.

The CDR3 region is CASSQDTQPVGYGYTF. CDR3 coding DNA: TGTGCCAGCAGCCAAGATACCCAACCCGTCGGCTATGGCTACACCTTC. The chain links TRBV4-2 to TRBJ1-2, with D unresolved. The germline V gene encodes CDR1 LGHNA and CDR2 YNFKEQ. Trimming left V 0 bases short and J 4 bases short, with 15 bases between. This CDR3 has 16 amino acids.